This T cell receptor beta chain was obtained from a study of PD-1 blockade in classical Hodgkin lymphoma. Study results and limitations: As was reported, newly diagnosed patients showed lower baseline TCR diversity than healthy donors did. Only CD4+ TCR diversity, not CD8+, had risen significantly by C4D1. Whoever responded completely had baseline diversity much like that seen in newly diagnosed patients.

The CDR3 has 15 amino acids. The germline V gene encodes CDR1 MDHEN and CDR2 SYDVKM. Trimming shortened V by 4 bases and J by 0 bases, and 11 bases separated the two germline ends. Here immunoSEQ multiplex PCR was the method, and the copy in TCRdb shows in-frame clones only, minus some. The sample has 25,000 or so clones, roughly 88% seen once. As for this clone: The antigen remains undetermined.

Time point specified: cycle 4 day 1 (C4D1), after five to seven weeks of nivolumab. Following autologous stem cell transplantation, relapse occurred in every patient, and exposure to brentuximab vedotin varied. Best response was recorded as complete response, partial response or progressive disease. The material sequenced was peripheral blood mononuclear cells (PBMCs), taken before the fourth cycle of nivolumab. The chain is built from TRBV28 and TRBJ2-3; D not resolved. The sequence was collected from a human donor with classical Hodgkin lymphoma. In nucleotides, the CDR3 is TGTGCCAGCAGTTCTATAGGTACTAGCACAGATACGCAGTATTTT. Translation: CASSSIGTSTDTQYF.